Each of the 3 T cell receptor beta chains below was sequenced from the same sample in a study of graft-versus-host responses after intestinal transplantation. The authors processed graft tissue to release intraepithelial and lamina propria lymphocytes. Clones were sequenced by immunoSEQ multiplex PCR, and TCRdb holds only the in-frame ones, with some missing. The sample has under 15,000 clones, around three quarters seen once. The source was ileum tissue, collected roughly 27 days after intestinal transplant. The receptors were gathered from a human patient who received an intestinal transplant, so some T cells may come from the graft donor.

CDR3: CASWVEGAGWVVGEQYV. The DNA for the CDR3 is TGTGCCAGCTGGGTTGAGGGGGCCGGCTGGGTGGTAGGCGAGCAGTACGTC. This chain uses TRBV5-4 with TRBJ2-7; TRBD1 matches at 7 bases. CDR3 length: 17 amino acids. Germline values: CDR1 SGHNT, CDR2 YYREEE (reference sequence). V was pared by 7 bases and J by 6 bases, with 22 bases of the junction left unmatched.

V gene TRBV9 combines with J gene TRBJ1-6; D not certain. The CDR3 contains 14 residues. V lost 0 bases, J lost 10 bases, and 11 bases lay in between. Germline CDR1 and CDR2: SGDLS and YYNGEE. The CDR3, as DNA: TGTGCCAGCAGCGTAGGCGGGGTTGGATCACCCCTCCACTTT. This sequence encodes CASSVGGVGSPLHF.

The genes are TRBV7-2 and TRBJ2-5; 10 nucleotides agree with TRBD2. The CDR3 length is 15 residues. The junction had 5 bases not matched to a gene; V was cut back by 2 bases and J by 5 bases. Germline CDR1 and CDR2: SGHTA and FQGNSA. CDR3 DNA: TGTGCCAGCAGCTTACTAGCGGGGGTCCTGGAGACCCAGTACTTC. This encodes CASSLLAGVLETQYF.